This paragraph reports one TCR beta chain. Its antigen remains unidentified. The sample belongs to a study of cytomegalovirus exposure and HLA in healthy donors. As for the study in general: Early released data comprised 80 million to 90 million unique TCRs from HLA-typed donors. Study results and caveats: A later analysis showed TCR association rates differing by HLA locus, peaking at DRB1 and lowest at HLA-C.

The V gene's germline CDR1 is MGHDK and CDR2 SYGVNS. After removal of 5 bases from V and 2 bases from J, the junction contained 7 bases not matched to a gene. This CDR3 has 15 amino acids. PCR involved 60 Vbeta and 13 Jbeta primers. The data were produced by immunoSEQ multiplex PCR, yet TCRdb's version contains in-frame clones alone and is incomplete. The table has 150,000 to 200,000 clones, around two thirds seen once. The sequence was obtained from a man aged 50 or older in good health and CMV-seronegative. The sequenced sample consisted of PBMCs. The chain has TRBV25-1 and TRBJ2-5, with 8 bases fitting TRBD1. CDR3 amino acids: CASSPDRGSQETQYF. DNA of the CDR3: TGTGCCAGCAGTCCCGACAGGGGTTCTCAAGAGACCCAGTACTTC.